This TCR beta chain was sequenced during a study of blood T cell repertoires in COVID-19. Study summary: Some COVID-19 samples were acute and others convalescent; all came from the United States, Italy and Spain. Nucleic acid was either cDNA or gDNA, and it came from T cells, B-cell-depleted T cells, or PBMCs.

The method was immunoSEQ multiplex PCR; TCRdb's version includes in-frame clones alone and lacks a portion of them. This sample carries about 74,000 clones, around 91% of them seen once, and the ten largest clones take around 1%. This clone showed up just a few times. CDR1 is ENHRY, CDR2 SYGVKD, per germline. There are 13 residues in the CDR3. The V end was cut by 5 bases, the J end by 0 bases, with 8 bases between. The TCR sequence derives from a woman in her fifties or sixties in a cohort sampled during active COVID-19. V gene TRBV10-3 combines with J gene TRBJ2-7; TRBD1 might be the D (6 bases). The sequenced sample was peripheral blood. The CDR3 protein is CAISYRDSYEQYF. DNA of the CDR3: TGTGCCATCAGTTACAGGGACTCCTACGAGCAGTACTTC.